A single sample is the source of the 2 T cell receptor beta chains below, sequenced in a study of blood T cells in healthy people across ages. The second PCR ran 7 to 11 cycles with a sample-barcoded 5' primer and J-beta primers. TCRdb re-analysed the 5' RACE reads in MiXCR, keeping a single row per CDR3 protein. The table shows around 1,900,000 distinct CDR3 sequences, with around 40% occurring only once. Input material: blood. These receptor sequences come from a human donor in good health.

The DNA of the CDR3 is TGTGCCAGCAGCCAAAAGGGCTGGGGGCCAGGGGGTGGAAACACCATATATTTT. Amino acids: CASSQKGWGPGGGNTIYF. The chain recombines TRBV3-1 with TRBJ1-3; 7 bases fit TRBD1. Per germline, CDR1 LGHDT and CDR2 YNNKEL (reference sequence). With 2 bases clipped from V and 3 bases from J, the junction kept 13 bases outside the gene matches. The CDR3 is 18 residues long.

The chain uses TRBV24-1 and TRBJ2-1, with D maybe TRBD2 (6 bases). Between the trimmed V and J ends, which lost 1 base and 9 bases, there was a span of 18 bases. CDR1 is KGHDR and CDR2 is SFDVKD in the germline V gene. The CDR3 consists of 16 residues. This CDR3 reads CATSDFWGDGGVEQFF. In DNA form, the CDR3 reads TGTGCCACCAGTGATTTCTGGGGGGACGGGGGAGTTGAGCAGTTCTTC.